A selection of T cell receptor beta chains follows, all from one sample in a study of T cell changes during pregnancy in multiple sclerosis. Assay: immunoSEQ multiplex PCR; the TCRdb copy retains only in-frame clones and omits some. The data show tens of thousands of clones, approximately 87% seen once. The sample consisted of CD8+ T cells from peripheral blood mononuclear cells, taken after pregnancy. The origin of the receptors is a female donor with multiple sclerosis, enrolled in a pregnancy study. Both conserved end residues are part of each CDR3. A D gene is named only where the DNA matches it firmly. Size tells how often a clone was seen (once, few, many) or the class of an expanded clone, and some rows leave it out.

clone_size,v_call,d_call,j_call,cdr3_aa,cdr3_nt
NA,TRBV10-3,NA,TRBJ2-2,CAISDVELTGELFF,TGTGCCATCAGTGACGTGGAGCTTACCGGGGAGCTGTTTTTT
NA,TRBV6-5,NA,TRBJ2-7,CASSYSELYEQYF,TGTGCCAGCAGTTACTCCGAGCTGTACGAGCAGTACTTC
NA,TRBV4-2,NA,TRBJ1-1,CASSQDGKGLVNTEAFF,TGTGCCAGCAGCCAAGATGGTAAGGGGCTGGTGAACACTGAAGCTTTCTTT
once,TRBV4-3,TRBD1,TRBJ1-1,CASSTDRGQEAFF,TGCGCCAGCAGCACAGACAGGGGGCAGGAAGCTTTCTTT
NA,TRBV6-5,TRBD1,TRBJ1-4,CASSYLPRGLNEKLFF,TGTGCCAGCAGTTACCTACCCAGGGGGCTAAATGAAAAACTGTTTTTT
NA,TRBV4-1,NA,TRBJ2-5,CASSQDAGEGETQYF,TGCGCCAGCAGCCAAGATGCAGGGGAGGGTGAGACCCAGTACTTC
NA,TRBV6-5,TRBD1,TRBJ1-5,CASSETGGNQPQHF,TGTGCCAGCAGCGAGACAGGGGGCAATCAGCCCCAGCATTTT
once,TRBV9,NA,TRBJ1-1,CASSVGANTEAFF,TGTGCCAGCAGCGTGGGGGCGAACACTGAAGCTTTCTTT
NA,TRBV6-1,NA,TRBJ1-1,CASSEFDSMNTEAFF,TGTGCCAGCAGTGAATTTGACAGCATGAACACTGAAGCTTTCTTT
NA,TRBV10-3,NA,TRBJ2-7,CAISELGEDEQYF,TGTGCCATCAGTGAGTTAGGGGAGGACGAGCAGTACTTC
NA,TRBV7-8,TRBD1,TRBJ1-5,CASSLAGTGNQPQHF,TGTGCCAGCAGCTTAGCCGGGACAGGCAATCAGCCCCAGCATTTT
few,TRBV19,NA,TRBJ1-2,CASSIDGYNYGYTF,TGTGCCAGTAGTATTGACGGGTATAACTATGGCTACACCTTC
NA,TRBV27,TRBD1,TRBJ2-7,CASRPTGGPSYEQYF,TGTGCCAGCAGACCAACAGGGGGCCCGTCCTACGAGCAGTACTTC
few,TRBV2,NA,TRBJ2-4,CASSLTSGFQNIQYF,TGTGCCAGCAGCCTCACGTCAGGGTTCCAAAACATTCAGTACTTC
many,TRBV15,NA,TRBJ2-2,CATSRETETGELFF,TGTGCCACCAGCAGAGAGACGGAGACCGGGGAGCTGTTTTTT
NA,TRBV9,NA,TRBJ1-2,CASSPGKNYGYTF,TGTGCCAGCAGCCCAGGGAAGAACTATGGCTACACCTTC
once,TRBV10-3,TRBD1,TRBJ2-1,CAISGPGTGSEQFF,TGTGCCATCAGTGGACCGGGGACAGGGTCTGAGCAGTTCTTC
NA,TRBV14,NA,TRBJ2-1,CASSPGPSNEQFF,TGTGCCAGCAGCCCTGGGCCCTCAAATGAGCAGTTCTTC
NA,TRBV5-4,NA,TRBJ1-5,CASSLDGGYNQPQHF,TGTGCCAGCAGCTTGGATGGAGGCTACAATCAGCCCCAGCATTTT
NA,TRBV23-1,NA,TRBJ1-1,CASSQSRGEAFF,TGCGCCAGCAGTCAATCGAGGGGGGAAGCTTTCTTT
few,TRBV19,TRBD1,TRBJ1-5,CASSRDREYSNQPQHF,TGTGCCAGTAGCCGGGACAGGGAATATAGCAATCAGCCCCAGCATTTT
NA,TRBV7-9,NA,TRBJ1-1,CASSPGGNTEAFF,TGTGCCAGCAGCCCGGGGGGGAACACTGAAGCTTTCTTT
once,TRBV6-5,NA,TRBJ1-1,CASSSRTLPTEAFF,TGTGCCAGCAGTTCCAGGACTTTGCCCACTGAAGCTTTCTTT
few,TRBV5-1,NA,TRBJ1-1,CASSYTPDSGAFF,TGCGCCAGCAGCTATACACCTGACAGTGGGGCTTTCTTT
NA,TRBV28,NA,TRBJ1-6,CASTAYNSPLHF,TGTGCCAGCACCGCCTATAATTCACCCCTCCACTTT
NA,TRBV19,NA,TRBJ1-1,CASTWDFSLMNTEAFF,TGTGCCAGTACCTGGGACTTTTCGTTAATGAACACTGAAGCTTTCTTT
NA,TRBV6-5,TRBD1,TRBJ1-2,CASSPIWGQGAYTF,TGTGCCAGCAGCCCAATTTGGGGACAGGGGGCCTACACCTTC
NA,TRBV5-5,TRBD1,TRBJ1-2,CASVPGGAYGYTF,TGTGCCAGCGTTCCAGGGGGCGCATATGGCTACACCTTC
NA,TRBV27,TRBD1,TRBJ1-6,CATGQTGGQPPLHF,TGTGCCACAGGCCAAACAGGGGGTCAACCACCCCTCCACTTT
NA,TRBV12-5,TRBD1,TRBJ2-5,CASGSPFDRGETQYF,TGTGCTAGTGGTTCCCCCTTCGACAGGGGAGAGACCCAGTACTTC
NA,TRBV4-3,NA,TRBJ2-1,CASSQTFGGYNEQFF,TGCGCCAGCAGCCAAACCTTCGGCGGTTACAATGAGCAGTTCTTC
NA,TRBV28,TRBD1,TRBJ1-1,CASSTGGDTEAFF,TGTGCCAGCAGTACAGGGGGGGACACTGAAGCTTTCTTT